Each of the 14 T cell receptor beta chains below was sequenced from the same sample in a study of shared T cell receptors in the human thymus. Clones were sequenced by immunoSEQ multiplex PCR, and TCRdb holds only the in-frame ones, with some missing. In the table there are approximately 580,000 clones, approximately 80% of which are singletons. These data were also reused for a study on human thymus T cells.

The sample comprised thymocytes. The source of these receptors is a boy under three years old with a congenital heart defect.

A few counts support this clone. CDR3 amino acids: CASSAGLAGRQQFF. In DNA, the CDR3 is TGTGCCAGCAGCGCGGGACTAGCGGGCCGCCAACAGTTCTTC. V is TRBV7-2 and J is TRBJ2-1; 12 bases are a match to TRBD2. The CDR3 spans 14 residues. J was trimmed by 13 bases and V by 5 bases; bases with no gene match: 9. Germline assignment: CDR1 SGHTA and CDR2 FQGNSA.

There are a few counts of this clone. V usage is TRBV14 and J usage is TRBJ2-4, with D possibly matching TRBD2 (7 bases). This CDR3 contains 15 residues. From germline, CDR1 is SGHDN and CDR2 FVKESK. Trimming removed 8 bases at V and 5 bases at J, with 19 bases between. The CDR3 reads CASWRERGRENIQYF. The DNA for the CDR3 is TGTGCCAGCTGGAGAGAGAGGGGGAGGGAAAACATTCAGTACTTC.

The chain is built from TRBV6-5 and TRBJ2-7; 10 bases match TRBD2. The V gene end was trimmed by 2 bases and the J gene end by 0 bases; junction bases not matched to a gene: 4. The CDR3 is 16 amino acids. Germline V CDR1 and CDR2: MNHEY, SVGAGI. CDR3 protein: CASSYPRTSGSYEQYF. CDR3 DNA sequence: TGTGCCAGCAGTTACCCCAGGACTAGCGGCTCCTACGAGCAGTACTTC.

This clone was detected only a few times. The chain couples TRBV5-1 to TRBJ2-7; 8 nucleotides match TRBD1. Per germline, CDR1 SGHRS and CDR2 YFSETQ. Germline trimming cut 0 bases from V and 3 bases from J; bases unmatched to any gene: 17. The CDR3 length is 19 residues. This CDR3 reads CASSLGGKTGAPLDYEQYF. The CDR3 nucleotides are TGCGCCAGCAGCTTGGGGGGGAAGACAGGGGCCCCCCTAGACTACGAGCAGTACTTC.

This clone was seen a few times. The CDR3 region has the DNA TGTGCCAGTAGTATACTAGAAGGCACAGATACGCAGTATTTT. Its protein is CASSILEGTDTQYF. The chain combines TRBV19 with TRBJ2-3; D is undetermined. Germline assignment: CDR1 LNHDA and CDR2 SQIVND (reference sequence). V lost 2 bases and J 1 base, leaving 7 bases between the germline ends. The CDR3 is 14 residues long.

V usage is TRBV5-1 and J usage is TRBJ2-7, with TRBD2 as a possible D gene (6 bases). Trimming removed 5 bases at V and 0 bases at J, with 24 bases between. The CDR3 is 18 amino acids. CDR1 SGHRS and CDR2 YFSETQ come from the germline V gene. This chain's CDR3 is CASRSGGIRRANSYEQYF. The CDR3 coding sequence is TGCGCCAGCAGGTCTGGGGGGATTCGAAGGGCGAACTCCTACGAGCAGTACTTC.

For the CDR3, the DNA is TGTGCCAGCCGACTAGCGGGAGATAGCTACGAGCAGTACTTC. Translated, it gives CASRLAGDSYEQYF. This chain links TRBV27 with TRBJ2-7, with 12 bases identical to TRBD2. The CDR3 has 14 residues. Trimming removed 8 bases from V and 3 bases from J; junction bases left unmatched: 5. Germline CDR1 and CDR2: MNHEY and SMNVEV (reference sequence).

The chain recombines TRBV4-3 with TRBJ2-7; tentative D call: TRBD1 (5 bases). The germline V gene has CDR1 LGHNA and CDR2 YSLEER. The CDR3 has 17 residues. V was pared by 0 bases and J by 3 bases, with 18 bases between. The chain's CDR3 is CASSQEFGGHRGYEQYF. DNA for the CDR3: TGCGCCAGCAGCCAAGAATTCGGCGGACACCGAGGCTACGAGCAGTACTTC.

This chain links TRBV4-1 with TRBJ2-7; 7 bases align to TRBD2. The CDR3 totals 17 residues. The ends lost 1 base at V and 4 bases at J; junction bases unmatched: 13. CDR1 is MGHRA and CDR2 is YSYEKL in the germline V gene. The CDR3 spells CASSQGGLVTPEYEQYF. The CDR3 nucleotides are TGCGCCAGCAGCCAAGGTGGACTAGTAACCCCCGAGTACGAGCAGTACTTC.

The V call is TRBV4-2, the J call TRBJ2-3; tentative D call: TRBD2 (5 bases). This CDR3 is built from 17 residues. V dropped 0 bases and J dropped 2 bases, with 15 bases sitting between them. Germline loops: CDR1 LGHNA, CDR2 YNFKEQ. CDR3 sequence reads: CASSQDGLARDTDTQYF. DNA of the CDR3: TGTGCCAGCAGCCAAGATGGGCTAGCTAGAGACACAGATACGCAGTATTTT.

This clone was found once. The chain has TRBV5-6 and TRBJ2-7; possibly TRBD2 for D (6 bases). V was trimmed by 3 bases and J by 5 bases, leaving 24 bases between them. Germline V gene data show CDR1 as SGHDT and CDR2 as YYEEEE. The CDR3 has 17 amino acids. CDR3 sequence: CASSSGEGARGGNEQYF. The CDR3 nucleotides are TGTGCCAGCAGCTCCGGGGAAGGTGCCCGGGGAGGAAACGAGCAGTACTTC.

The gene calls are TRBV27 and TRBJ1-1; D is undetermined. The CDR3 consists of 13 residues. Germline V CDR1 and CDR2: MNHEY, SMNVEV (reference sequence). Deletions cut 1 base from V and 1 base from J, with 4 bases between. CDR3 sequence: CASSLFGNTEAFF. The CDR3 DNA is TGTGCCAGCAGTTTATTCGGGAACACTGAAGCTTTCTTT.

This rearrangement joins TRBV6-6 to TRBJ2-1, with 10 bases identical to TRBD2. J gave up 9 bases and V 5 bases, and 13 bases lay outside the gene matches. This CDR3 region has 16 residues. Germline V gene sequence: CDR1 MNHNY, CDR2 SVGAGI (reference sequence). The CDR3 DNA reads TGTGCCAGCAGTAACCCCCCCAGCGGGAGGGTCAGTGAGCAGTTCTTC. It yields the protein CASSNPPSGRVSEQFF.

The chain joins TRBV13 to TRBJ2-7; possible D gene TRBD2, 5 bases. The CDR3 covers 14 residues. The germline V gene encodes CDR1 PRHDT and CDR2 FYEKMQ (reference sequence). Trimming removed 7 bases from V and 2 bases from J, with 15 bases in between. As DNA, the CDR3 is TGTGCCAGCATCATCGAGGGCAGGCCCTACGAGCAGTACTTC. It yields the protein CASIIEGRPYEQYF. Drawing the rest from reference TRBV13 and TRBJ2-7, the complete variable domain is AAGVIQSPRHLIKEKRETATLKCYPIPRHDTVYWYQQGPGQDPQFLISFYEKMQSDKGSIPDRFSAQQFSDYHSELNMSSLELGDSALYFCASIIEGRPYEQYFGPGTRLTVT.